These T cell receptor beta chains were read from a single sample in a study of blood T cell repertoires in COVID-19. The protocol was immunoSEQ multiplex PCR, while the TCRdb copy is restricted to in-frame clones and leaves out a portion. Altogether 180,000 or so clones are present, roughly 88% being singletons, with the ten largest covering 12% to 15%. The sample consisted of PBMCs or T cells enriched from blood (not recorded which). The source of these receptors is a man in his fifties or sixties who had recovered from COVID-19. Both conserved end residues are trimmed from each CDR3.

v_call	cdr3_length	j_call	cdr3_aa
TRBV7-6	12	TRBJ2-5	ASSLESGWETQY
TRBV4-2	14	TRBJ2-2	ASSQGLAGGTGELF
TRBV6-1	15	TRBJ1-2	ASSAPPGTGPGYGYT
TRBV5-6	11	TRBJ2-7	ASSLGRGNEQY
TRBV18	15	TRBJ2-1	ASSPAGTDFTYNEQF
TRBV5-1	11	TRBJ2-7	ASSASGNYEQY
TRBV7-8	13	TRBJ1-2	ASSLSRDRVYGYT
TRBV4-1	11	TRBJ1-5	ASSQNRGTAQH
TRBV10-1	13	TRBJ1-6	ASSDQTGLNSPLH
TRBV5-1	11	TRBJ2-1	ASSLASYNEQF
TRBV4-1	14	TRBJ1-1	ASSQGDSGGNTEAF
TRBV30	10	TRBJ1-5	AWSPKGQPQH
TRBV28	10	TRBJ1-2	ASGADNYGYT
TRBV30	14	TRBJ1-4	AWRSPGTGFVEKLF
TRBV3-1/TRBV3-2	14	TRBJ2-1	ASHSGGDSSYNEQF
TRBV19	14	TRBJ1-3	ASSMQGVVSGNTIY
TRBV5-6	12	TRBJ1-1	ASSLLGPNTEAF
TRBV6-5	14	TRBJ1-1	ASSYTGGRLNTEAF
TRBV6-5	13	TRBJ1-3	ASSPGQGTGNTIY
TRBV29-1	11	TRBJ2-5	SVGPTSGETQY
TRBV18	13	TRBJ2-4	ASSPGAGAKNIQY
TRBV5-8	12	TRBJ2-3	ASSLGNSLDTQY
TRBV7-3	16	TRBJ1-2	ASSLITGLSRTNYGYT
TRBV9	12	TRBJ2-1	ASSVELSYNEQF
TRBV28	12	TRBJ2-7	ASNPDRGPYEQY
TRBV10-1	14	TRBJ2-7	ASSESDRGPPYEQY
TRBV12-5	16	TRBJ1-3	ASGLRFVTESSGNTIY
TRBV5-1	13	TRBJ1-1	ASSLVVGRDTEAF
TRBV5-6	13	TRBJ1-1	ASSPKGGLNTEAF
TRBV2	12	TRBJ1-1	ASSEEGGLTEAF
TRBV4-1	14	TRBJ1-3	ASSQDFGNSGNTIY
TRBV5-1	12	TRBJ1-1	ASRTGRGDTEAF
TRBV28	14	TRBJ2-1	ASRRLSSGGVNEQF
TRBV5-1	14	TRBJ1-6	ASSPGDSQTYSPLH
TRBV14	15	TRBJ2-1	ASSQAPLAGVGNEQF
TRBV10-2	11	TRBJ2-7	ASNPGRSYEQY
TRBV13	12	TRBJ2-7	ASSFPQGSYEQY
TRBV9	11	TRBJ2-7	ASSPDSPYEQY
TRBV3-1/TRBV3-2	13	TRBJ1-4	ASSQGPRRNEKLF
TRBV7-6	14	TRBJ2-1	ASSLLVAELYNEQF
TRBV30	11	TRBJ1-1	AWSARTGREAF
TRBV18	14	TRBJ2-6	ASSPRGGAGANVLT
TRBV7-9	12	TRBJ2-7	ASSLAGGPYEQY
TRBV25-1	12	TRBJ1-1	ASSDGRERAEAF
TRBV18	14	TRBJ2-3	ASSPPRSGDTDTQY
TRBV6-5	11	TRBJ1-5	ASSPGFRQPQH
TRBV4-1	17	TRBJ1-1	ASSATGTGKITGAHEAF
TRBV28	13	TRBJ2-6	ASSLVNSGANVLT
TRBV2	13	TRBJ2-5	ASSNTGVRRETQY
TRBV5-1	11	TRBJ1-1	ASSLPGADWAF
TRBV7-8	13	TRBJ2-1	ASTVGGGQYNEQF
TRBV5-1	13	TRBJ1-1	ASSHSGTGNTEAF
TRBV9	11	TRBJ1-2	ASSVGGSYGYT